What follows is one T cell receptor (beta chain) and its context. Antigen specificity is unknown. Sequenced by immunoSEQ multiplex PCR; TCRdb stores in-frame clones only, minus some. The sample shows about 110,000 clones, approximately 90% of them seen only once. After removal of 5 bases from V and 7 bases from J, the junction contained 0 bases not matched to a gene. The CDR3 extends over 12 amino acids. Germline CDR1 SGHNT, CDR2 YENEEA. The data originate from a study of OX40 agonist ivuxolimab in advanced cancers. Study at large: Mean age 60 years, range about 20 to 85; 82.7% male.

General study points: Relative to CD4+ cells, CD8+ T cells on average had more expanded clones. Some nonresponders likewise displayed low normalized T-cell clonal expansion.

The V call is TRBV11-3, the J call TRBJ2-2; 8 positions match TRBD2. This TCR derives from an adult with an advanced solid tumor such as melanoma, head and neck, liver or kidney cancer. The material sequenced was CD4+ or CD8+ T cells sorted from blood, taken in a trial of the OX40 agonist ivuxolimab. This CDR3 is CASSREGGELFF. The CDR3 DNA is TGTGCCAGCAGCCGGGAGGGCGGGGAGCTGTTTTTT.